This TCR beta chain was sequenced in a study of blood T cells in healthy people across ages. Sample-barcoded 5' priming and a J-beta primer mix drove a second PCR of about 6 to 12 cycles. TCRdb re-derived calls from the 5' RACE reads in MiXCR, one entry per CDR3 protein. The sample includes roughly 1.7 million distinct CDR3 sequences, around 35% of them seen just once. In germline, CDR1 is MNHEY, CDR2 SMNVEV (reference sequence). The CDR3 covers 19 residues. With 0 bases removed from V and 1 base from J, the gap between germline ends came to 19 bases. The sequencing sample was made of blood. The rearrangement uses TRBV27 and TRBJ1-5; no reliable D call. The sequence came from a woman aged 25 to 39 in good health. The CDR3 spells CASSLSSWRSLKSNQPQHF. As DNA, the CDR3 is TGTGCCAGCAGTTTATCTTCATGGCGGTCCCTTAAAAGCAATCAGCCCCAGCATTTT.